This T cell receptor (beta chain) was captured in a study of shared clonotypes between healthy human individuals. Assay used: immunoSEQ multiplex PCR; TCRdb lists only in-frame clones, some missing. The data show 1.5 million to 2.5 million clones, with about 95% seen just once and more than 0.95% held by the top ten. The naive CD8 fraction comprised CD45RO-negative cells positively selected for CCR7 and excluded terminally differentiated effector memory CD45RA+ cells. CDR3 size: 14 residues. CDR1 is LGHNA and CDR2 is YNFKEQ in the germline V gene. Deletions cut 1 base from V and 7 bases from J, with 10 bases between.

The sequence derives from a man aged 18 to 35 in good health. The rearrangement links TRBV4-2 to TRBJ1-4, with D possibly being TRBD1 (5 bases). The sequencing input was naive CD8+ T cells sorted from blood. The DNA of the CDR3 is TGTGCCAGCAGCCAAGGCCCAGGGTCTGAAAAACTGTTTTTT. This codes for CASSQGPGSEKLFF.